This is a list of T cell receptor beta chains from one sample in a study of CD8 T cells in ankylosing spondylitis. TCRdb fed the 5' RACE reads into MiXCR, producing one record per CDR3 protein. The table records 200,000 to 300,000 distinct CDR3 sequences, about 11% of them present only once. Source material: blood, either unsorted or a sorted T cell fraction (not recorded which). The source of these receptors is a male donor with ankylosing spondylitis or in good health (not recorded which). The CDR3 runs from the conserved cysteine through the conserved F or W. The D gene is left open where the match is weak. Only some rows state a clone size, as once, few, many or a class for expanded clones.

CASSSMGQETYEQYF | TGTGCCAGCAGCTCGATGGGACAGGAGACCTACGAGCAGTACTTC | TRBJ2-7 | TRBD1 | NA | TRBV7-8
CSVEADARTEQFF | TGCAGCGTTGAAGCCGACGCGCGTACTGAGCAGTTCTTC | TRBJ2-1 | NA | many | TRBV29-1
CASSLPDRGQRGYTF | TGTGCCAGCAGCCTCCCCGACAGGGGGCAACGTGGCTACACCTTC | TRBJ1-2 | TRBD1 | many | TRBV6-2/TRBV6-3
CSAVGPRYGYTF | TGCAGTGCTGTGGGCCCCCGCTATGGCTACACCTTC | TRBJ1-2 | NA | NA | TRBV20-1
CASSSDRGFSYEQYF | TGTGCCAGCAGTTCCGACAGGGGGTTTTCCTACGAGCAGTACTTC | TRBJ2-7 | TRBD1 | many | TRBV6-5
CASSLFRAENEKLFF | TGTGCCAGCAGTCTTTTCCGGGCCGAGAATGAAAAACTGTTTTTT | TRBJ1-4 | NA | many | TRBV14
CSATGALLAYEQYF | TGCAGTGCTACTGGGGCTCTTCTTGCCTACGAGCAGTACTTC | TRBJ2-7 | NA | many | TRBV20-1
CASTFAGDLGSDEQFF | TGTGCCAGCACCTTCGCGGGGGATTTGGGTTCTGATGAGCAGTTCTTC | TRBJ2-1 | TRBD2 | many | TRBV2
CASSFSGPNEQFF | TGTGCCAGCAGTTTTTCAGGCCCCAATGAGCAGTTCTTC | TRBJ2-1 | NA | many | TRBV27
CASSQVTGTEAFF | TGTGCCAGCAGCCAAGTGACAGGAACTGAAGCTTTCTTT | TRBJ1-1 | NA | NA | TRBV4-2
CASNRGGEYNEQFF | TGCGCCAGCAACCGTGGGGGGGAATACAATGAGCAGTTCTTC | TRBJ2-1 | TRBD2 | many | TRBV5-1
CASNVGFYNEQFF | TGTGCCAGTAATGTGGGTTTCTACAATGAGCAGTTCTTC | TRBJ2-1 | NA | many | TRBV19
CASSYQYRGLLNTEAFF | TGTGCCAGCAGTTACCAGTACAGGGGGCTTCTGAACACTGAAGCTTTCTTT | TRBJ1-1 | TRBD1 | few | TRBV6-5